The T cell receptor beta chain under discussion was sequenced for a study of T cells in women clearing cervical HPV infection. Study-wide results and caveats: TRBV6-7 abundance was lower in cases than controls (roughly 0.11% versus 0.16%). CIN3+ cases had significantly higher TCR repertoire richness than controls, but evenness did not differ.

The assay was immunoSEQ multiplex PCR, and TCRdb's table has in-frame clones only and misses some. The sample is made up of 25,000 to 30,000 clones, and the top ten hold roughly 4% of it. Details on this clone: What it binds is unknown. The sequenced fragment ends 3 residues before the CDR3 boundary, so the rest is inferred from the germline J gene.

Prevalent HPV16 infections were excluded; only incident single HPV16 infections included. Cervical HPV DNA detected by MY09/MY11 PCR, typed by dot-blot. Per the germline V gene, CDR1 is LNHDA and CDR2 is SQIVND (reference sequence). CDR3 length: 13 residues. The germline V and J ends were trimmed by 3 bases and 2 bases, with 7 bases remaining between them. The rearrangement uses TRBV19 and TRBJ1-1; no clear D gene. The sample consisted of blood buffy coat. This TCR derives from a woman between 18 and 75 years old with a cervical HPV16 infection that either progressed to CIN3+ or cleared (not recorded which). The CDR3 loop is CASSIRRNTEAFF. The DNA read from the CDR3 is TGTGCCAGTAGTATCCGCAGAAACACTGAA.